A selection of T cell receptor beta chains follows, all from one sample in a study of T cell responses to AZD1222 COVID-19 vaccine. TCRdb's copy holds only in-frame clones and misses some; the assay was immunoSEQ multiplex PCR. The sample comprises about 130,000 clones, approximately 88% of which are singletons, and around 5% rests with the top ten. Here the sequenced sample was peripheral blood, taken 28 days after the second AZD1222 dose. These receptors were taken from an adult who received the AZD1222 COVID-19 vaccine. CDR3s leave out the opening cysteine and the closing phenylalanine or tryptophan. Each record gives: CDR3 protein, CDR3 length, V gene, J gene.

ASSQGLAGGRSTDTQY	16	TRBV4-1	TRBJ2-3
ASSIDRDISYNSPLH	15	TRBV19	TRBJ1-6
ASTVGTGGINEQF	13	TRBV5-1	TRBJ2-1
ASSLVAGGPDEQY	13	TRBV5-1	TRBJ2-7
ASSLGTPGGPRNEQF	15	TRBV7-2	TRBJ2-1
ASSFTYEQY	9	TRBV7-9	TRBJ2-7
ASSQGTPSPTGELF	14	TRBV27	TRBJ2-2
ASRYTGKTLSGNTIY	15	TRBV3-1/TRBV3-2	TRBJ1-3
ASSFSSGSTDTQY	13	TRBV5-1	TRBJ2-3
ASSLGPLQGSRSYEQY	16	TRBV7-9	TRBJ2-7
ATSAPDVLMDEQF	13	TRBV24-1	TRBJ2-1
ASRLVAGGSTDTQY	14	TRBV5-1	TRBJ2-3
ASRETGTGSAYNSPLH	16	TRBV10-2	TRBJ1-6
ASSLHTQEGETQY	13	TRBV5-1	TRBJ2-5
ASTFTGDPNTEAF	13	TRBV28	TRBJ1-1
ASSDRTGTNYGYT	13	TRBV6-1	TRBJ1-2
ASSPMVGATEAF	12	TRBV7-9	TRBJ1-1
ATRVMQY	7	TRBV21-1	TRBJ2-7
ASRDDAKNIQY	11	TRBV6-4	TRBJ2-4
ASSGSGAGETGELF	14	TRBV7-6	TRBJ2-2
ASSFQQGAKLF	11	TRBV13	TRBJ1-4
ASSSLSTRTGYNQPQH	16	TRBV27	TRBJ1-5
ASSLLRTAPTADTQY	15	TRBV5-1	TRBJ2-3
ASIDRQGPHQPQH	13	TRBV28	TRBJ1-5
ASSSNSGGWDEQF	13	TRBV7-7	TRBJ2-1
SASRSYGYT	9	TRBV20-1	TRBJ1-2
ASSLGGQSRYGYT	13	TRBV5-1	TRBJ1-2
AISSGDLRYEQY	12	TRBV10-3	TRBJ2-7
ASSQVDLETQY	11	TRBV14	TRBJ2-5
ASSQDRAGQGAGETQY	16	TRBV3-1/TRBV3-2	TRBJ2-5
ASSLGQGWETQY	12	TRBV5-1	TRBJ2-5
ASSSQGPSYEQY	12	TRBV6-5	TRBJ2-7
ASTGWTGDKNGYT	13	TRBV28	TRBJ1-2
ASSPHSSYNSPLH	13	TRBV6-4	TRBJ1-6
ASSLEVSGYEQF	12	TRBV11-3	TRBJ2-1
ASSSGTAPYEQY	12	TRBV28	TRBJ2-7
SARRVHGYT	9	TRBV20-1	TRBJ1-2
ASSLVGIRDIIY	12	TRBV11-2	TRBJ1-3
ASSEGRDAEAF	11	TRBV2	TRBJ1-1
ASSEALAVSYEQY	13	TRBV2	TRBJ2-7
ASSSRAVYQPQH	12	TRBV28	TRBJ1-5